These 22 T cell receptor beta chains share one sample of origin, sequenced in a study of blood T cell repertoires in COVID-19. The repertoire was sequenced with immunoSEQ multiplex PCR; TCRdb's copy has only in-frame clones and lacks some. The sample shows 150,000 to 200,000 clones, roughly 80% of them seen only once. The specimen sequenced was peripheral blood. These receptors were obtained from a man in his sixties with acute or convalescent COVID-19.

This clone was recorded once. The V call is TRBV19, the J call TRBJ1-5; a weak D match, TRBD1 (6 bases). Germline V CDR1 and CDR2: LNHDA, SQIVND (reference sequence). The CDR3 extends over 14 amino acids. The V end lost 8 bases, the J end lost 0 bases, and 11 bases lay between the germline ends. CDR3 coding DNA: TGTGCCAGTTACGGGACACTTAGCAATCAGCCCCAGCATTTT. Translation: CASYGTLSNQPQHF.

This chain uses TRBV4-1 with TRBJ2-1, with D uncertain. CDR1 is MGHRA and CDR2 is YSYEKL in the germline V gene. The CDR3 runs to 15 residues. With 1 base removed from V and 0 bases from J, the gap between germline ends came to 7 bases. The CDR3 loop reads CASSQAPSSYNEQFF. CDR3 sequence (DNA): TGCGCCAGCAGCCAAGCACCGAGCTCCTACAATGAGCAGTTCTTC.

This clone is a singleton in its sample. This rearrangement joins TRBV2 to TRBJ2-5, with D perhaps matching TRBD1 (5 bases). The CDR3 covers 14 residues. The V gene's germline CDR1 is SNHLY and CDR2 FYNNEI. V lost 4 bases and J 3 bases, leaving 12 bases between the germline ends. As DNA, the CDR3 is TGTGCCAGCAGTGTAGAATACAGGAAAGAGACCCAGTACTTC. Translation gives CASSVEYRKETQYF.

CDR3 DNA: TGTGCCAGTACCCTTGCGGGGGCAATCAGGGGCAATCAGCCCCAGCATTTT. This translates into CASTLAGAIRGNQPQHF. The chain couples TRBV19 to TRBJ1-5; TRBD1 might be the D (6 bases). Deletions cut 7 bases from V and 2 bases from J, with 21 bases between. Looked up from germline, CDR1 is LNHDA and CDR2 is SQIVND (reference sequence). The length of the CDR3 is 17 residues.

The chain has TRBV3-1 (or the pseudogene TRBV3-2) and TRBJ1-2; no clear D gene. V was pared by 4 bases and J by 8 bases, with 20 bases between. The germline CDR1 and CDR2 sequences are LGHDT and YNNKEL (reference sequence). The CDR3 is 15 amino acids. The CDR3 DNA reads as TGTGCCAGCAGCCGCCAAGATTCAGAGGGCGGGGGCTACACCTTC. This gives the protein CASSRQDSEGGGYTF.

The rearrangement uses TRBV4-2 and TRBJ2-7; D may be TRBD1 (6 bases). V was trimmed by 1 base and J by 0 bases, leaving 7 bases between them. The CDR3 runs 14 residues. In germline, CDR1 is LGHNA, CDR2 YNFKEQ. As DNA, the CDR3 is TGTGCCAGCAGCCAAGTGGACAGCTCCTACGAGCAGTACTTC. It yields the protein CASSQVDSSYEQYF.

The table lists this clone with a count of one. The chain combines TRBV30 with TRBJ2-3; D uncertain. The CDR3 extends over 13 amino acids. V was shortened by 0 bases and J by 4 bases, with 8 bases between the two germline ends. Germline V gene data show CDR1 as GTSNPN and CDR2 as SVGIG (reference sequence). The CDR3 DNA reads TGTGCCTGGAGTGTAGCAAGCCCAGATACGCAGTATTTT. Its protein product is CAWSVASPDTQYF.

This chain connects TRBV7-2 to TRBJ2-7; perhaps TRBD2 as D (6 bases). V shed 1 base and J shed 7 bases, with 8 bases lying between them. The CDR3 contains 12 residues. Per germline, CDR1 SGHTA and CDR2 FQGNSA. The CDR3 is CASSLDLAEQYF. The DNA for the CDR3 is TGTGCCAGCAGCTTAGACCTAGCGGAGCAGTACTTC.

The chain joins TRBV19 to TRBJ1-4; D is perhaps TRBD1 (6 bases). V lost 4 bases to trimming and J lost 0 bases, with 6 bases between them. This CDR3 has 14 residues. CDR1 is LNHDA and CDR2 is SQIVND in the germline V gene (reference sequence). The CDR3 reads CASSRQATNEKLFF. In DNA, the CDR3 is TGTGCCAGTAGTAGACAGGCAACTAATGAAAAACTGTTTTTT.

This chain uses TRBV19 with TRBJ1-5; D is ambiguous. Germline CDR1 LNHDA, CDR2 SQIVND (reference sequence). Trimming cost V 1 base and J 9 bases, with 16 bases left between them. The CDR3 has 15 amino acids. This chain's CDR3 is CASSIGGTGARPQHF. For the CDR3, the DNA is TGTGCCAGTAGTATAGGTGGAACGGGAGCTAGGCCCCAGCATTTT. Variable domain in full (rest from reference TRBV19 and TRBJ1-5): DGGITQSPKYLFRKEGQNVTLSCEQNLNHDAMYWYRQDPGQGLRLIYYSQIVNDFQKGDIAEGYSVSREKKESFPLTVTSAQKNPTAFYLCASSIGGTGARPQHFGDGTRLSIL.

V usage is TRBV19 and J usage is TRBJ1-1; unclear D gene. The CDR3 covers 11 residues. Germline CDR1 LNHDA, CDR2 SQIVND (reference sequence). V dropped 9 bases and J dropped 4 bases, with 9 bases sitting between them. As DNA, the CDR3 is TGTGCCAGCCACACCCTCACTGAAGCTTTCTTT. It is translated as CASHTLTEAFF.

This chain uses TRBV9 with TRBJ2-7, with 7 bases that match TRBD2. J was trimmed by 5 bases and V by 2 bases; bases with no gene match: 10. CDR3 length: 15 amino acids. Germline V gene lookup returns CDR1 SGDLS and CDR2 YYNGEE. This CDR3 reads CASSVGGNGWDEQYF. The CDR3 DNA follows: TGTGCCAGCAGCGTGGGAGGGAACGGATGGGACGAGCAGTACTTC.

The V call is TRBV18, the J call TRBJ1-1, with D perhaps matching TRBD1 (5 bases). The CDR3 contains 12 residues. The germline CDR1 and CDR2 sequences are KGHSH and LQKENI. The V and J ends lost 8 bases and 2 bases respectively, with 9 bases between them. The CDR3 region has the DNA TGTGCCAGCGTCCAGGGTAACACTGAAGCTTTCTTT. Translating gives CASVQGNTEAFF. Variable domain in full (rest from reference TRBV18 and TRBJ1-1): NAGVMQNPRHLVRRRGQEARLRCSPMKGHSHVYWYRQLPEEGLKFMVYLQKENIIDESGMPKERFSAEFPKEGPSILRIQQVVRGDSAAYFCASVQGNTEAFFGQGTRLTVV.

The CDR3 spells CASSPELQETQYF. Here the CDR3 DNA reads TGTGCCAGCAGCCCTGAGCTCCAAGAGACCCAGTACTTC. The chain combines TRBV5-4 with TRBJ2-5, with unresolved D. Germline V gene data show CDR1 as SGHNT and CDR2 as YYREEE (reference sequence). The V gene lost 4 bases and the J gene lost 1 base, with 8 bases spanning the gap. This CDR3 contains 13 residues. The full variable domain, its missing parts supplied by reference TRBV5-4 and TRBJ2-5, is ETGVTQSPTHLIKTRGQQVTLRCSSQSGHNTVSWYQQALGQGPQFIFQYYREEENGRGNFPPRFSGLQFPNYSSELNVNALELDDSALYLCASSPELQETQYFGPGTRLLVL.

In DNA form, the CDR3 reads TGTGCCAGCAGTGAAAGTCTAGCGGGGGGGGACACCCAGTACTTC. This codes for CASSESLAGGDTQYF. V gene TRBV6-1 combines with J gene TRBJ2-5; the match to TRBD2 covers 12 bases. Germline V gene data show CDR1 as MNHNS and CDR2 as SASEGT. The trim removed 2 bases at V and 8 bases at J, leaving 6 bases unmatched. CDR3 length: 15 amino acids.

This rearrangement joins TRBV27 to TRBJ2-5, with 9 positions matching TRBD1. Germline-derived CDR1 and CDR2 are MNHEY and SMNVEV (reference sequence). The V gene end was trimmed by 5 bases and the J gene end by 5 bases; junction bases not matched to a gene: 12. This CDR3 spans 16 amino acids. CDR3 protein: CASSPPPGQGRETQYF. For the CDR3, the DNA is TGTGCCAGCAGTCCGCCCCCGGGACAGGGCCGGGAGACCCAGTACTTC.

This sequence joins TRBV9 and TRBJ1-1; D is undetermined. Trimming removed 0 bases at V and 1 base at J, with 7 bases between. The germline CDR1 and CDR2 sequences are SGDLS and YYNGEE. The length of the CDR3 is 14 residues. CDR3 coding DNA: TGTGCCAGCAGCGTAGAACAGTCGAACACTGAAGCTTTCTTT. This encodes CASSVEQSNTEAFF.

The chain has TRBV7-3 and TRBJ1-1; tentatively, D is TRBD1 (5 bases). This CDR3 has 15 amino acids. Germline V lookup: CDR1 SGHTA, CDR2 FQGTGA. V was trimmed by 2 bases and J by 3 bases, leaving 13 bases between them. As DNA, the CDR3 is TGTGCCAGCAGCTTAGGGGTGGGGCAGTACACTGAAGCTTTCTTT. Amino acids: CASSLGVGQYTEAFF. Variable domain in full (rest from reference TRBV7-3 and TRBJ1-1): GAGVSQTPSNKVTEKGKYVELRCDPISGHTALYWYRQSLGQGPEFLIYFQGTGAADDSGLPNDRFFAVRPEGSVSTLKIQRTERGDSAVYLCASSLGVGQYTEAFFGQGTRLTVV.

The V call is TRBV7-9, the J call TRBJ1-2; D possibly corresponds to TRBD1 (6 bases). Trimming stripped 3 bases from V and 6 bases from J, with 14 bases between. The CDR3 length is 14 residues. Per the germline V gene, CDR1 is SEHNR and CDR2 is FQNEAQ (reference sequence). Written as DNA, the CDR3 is TGTGCCAGCAGCTTCTTGCGGGGGCAAAATGGCTACACCTTC. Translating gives CASSFLRGQNGYTF.

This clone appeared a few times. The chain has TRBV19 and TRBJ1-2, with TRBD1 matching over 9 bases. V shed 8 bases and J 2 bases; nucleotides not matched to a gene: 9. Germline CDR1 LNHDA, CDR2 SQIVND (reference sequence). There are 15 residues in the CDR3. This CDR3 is CASSRGQGKNYGYTF. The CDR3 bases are TGTGCCAGTTCGCGAGGACAGGGGAAAAACTATGGCTACACCTTC.

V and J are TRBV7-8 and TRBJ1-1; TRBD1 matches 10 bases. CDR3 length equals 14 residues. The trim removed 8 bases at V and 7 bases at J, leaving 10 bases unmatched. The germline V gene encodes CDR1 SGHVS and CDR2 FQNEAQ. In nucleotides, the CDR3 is TGTGCCAGCTACCCAACCCGGGACAGGGGTGAAGCTTTCTTT. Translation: CASYPTRDRGEAFF.

DNA for the CDR3: TGTGCCAGCAGTTTGAGCGGACTGAGCTCCTACAATGAGCAGTTCTTC. It specifies CASSLSGLSSYNEQFF. The chain carries TRBV27 and TRBJ2-1; tentative D call: TRBD2 (5 bases). CDR1 and CDR2 from the germline V gene are MNHEY and SMNVEV (reference sequence). This CDR3 is 16 amino acids long. Trimming shortened V by 3 bases and J by 0 bases, and 12 bases separated the two germline ends.